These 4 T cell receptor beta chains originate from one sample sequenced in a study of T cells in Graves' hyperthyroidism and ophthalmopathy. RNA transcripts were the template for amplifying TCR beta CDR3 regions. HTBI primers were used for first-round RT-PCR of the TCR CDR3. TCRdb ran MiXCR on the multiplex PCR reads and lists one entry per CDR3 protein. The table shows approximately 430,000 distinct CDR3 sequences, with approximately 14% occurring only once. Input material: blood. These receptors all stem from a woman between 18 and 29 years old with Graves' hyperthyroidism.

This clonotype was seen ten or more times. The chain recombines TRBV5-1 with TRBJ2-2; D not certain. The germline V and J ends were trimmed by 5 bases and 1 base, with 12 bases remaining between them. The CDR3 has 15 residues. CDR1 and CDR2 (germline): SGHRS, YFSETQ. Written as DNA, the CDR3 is TGCGCCAGCAGGCGGAACCAATTGAACACCGGGGAGCTGTTTTTT. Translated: CASRRNQLNTGELFF.

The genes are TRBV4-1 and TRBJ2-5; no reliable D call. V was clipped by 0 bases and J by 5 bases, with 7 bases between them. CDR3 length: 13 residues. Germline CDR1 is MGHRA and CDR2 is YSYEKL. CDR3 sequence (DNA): TGCGCCAGCAGCCAAGACGCGCTGGAGACCCAGTACTTC. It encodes CASSQDALETQYF.

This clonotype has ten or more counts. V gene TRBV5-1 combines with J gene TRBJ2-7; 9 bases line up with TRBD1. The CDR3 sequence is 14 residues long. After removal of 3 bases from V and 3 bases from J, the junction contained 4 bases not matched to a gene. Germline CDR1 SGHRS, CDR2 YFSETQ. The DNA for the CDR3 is TGCGCCAGCAGCTCTACAGGGGGCATCTACGAGCAGTACTTC. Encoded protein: CASSSTGGIYEQYF.

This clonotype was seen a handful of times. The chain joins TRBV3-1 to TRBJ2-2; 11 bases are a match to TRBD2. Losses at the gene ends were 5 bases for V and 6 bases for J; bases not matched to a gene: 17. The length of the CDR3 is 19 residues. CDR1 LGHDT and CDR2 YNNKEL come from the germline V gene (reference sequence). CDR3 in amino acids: CASSSRLAGMGFWAGELFF. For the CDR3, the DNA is TGTGCCAGCAGCTCTCGACTAGCGGGAATGGGTTTTTGGGCCGGGGAGCTGTTTTTT.